Shown below are 28 T cell receptor beta chains from a single sample sequenced in a study of blood T cell repertoires in COVID-19. The method was immunoSEQ multiplex PCR; TCRdb's version includes in-frame clones alone and lacks a portion of them. Of 300,000 to 500,000 clones detected, around 90% appear once; the ten largest clones hold more than 2%. Sequenced: PBMCs or T cells enriched from blood (not recorded which). The receptors were gathered from a woman in her thirties or forties with acute COVID-19.

This clone was counted a single time. V usage is TRBV19 and J usage is TRBJ1-2; D is possibly TRBD1 (5 bases). Germline V CDR1 and CDR2: LNHDA, SQIVND (reference sequence). V was clipped by 2 bases and J by 0 bases, with 7 bases between them. The CDR3 runs 14 residues. CDR3 region: CASSIRGTNYGYTF. CDR3 nucleotide sequence: TGTGCCAGTAGTATAAGGGGAACTAACTATGGCTACACCTTC.

V usage is TRBV19 and J usage is TRBJ1-6; D may be TRBD1 (6 bases). Trimming pared 5 bases from V and 9 bases from J, leaving 11 bases between. This CDR3 has 13 residues. Germline V lookup: CDR1 LNHDA, CDR2 SQIVND (reference sequence). The CDR3 region has the DNA TGTGCCAGTAGTGGTAGGGGGAGTTCACCCCTCCACTTT. Translated: CASSGRGSSPLHF.

This chain uses TRBV5-4 with TRBJ2-7; a possible D gene is TRBD2 (7 bases). The V gene lost 4 bases and the J gene lost 2 bases, with 13 bases spanning the gap. The CDR3 totals 14 residues. Germline assignment: CDR1 SGHNT and CDR2 YYREEE (reference sequence). This CDR3 is CASSGGGLTYEQYF. Here the CDR3 DNA reads TGTGCCAGCAGCGGGGGGGGGCTAACCTACGAGCAGTACTTC.

The chain joins TRBV12-3 or TRBV12-4 to TRBJ1-2; D is unclear. This CDR3 contains 12 residues. V was clipped by 6 bases and J by 5 bases, with 10 bases between them. This chain's CDR3 is CASSPGEYGYTF. The CDR3 region has the DNA TGTGCCAGCAGCCCAGGCGAATATGGCTACACCTTC.

The J gene is TRBJ1-2, the V gene TRBV30, with D unclear. This CDR3 spans 18 amino acids. The V end was cut by 4 bases, the J end by 0 bases, with 24 bases between. The germline gives CDR1 GTSNPN, CDR2 SVGIG (reference sequence). The CDR3 protein is CAWMVGGIPSPPNYGYTF. CDR3 in DNA: TGTGCCTGGATGGTAGGAGGGATCCCTTCCCCTCCTAACTATGGCTACACCTTC.

V gene TRBV5-8 combines with J gene TRBJ1-5, with TRBD1 identical over 7 bases. The germline CDR1 and CDR2 sequences are SGHTS and YDEGEE. The CDR3 length is 14 residues. V trimming: 1 base; J trimming: 5 bases; junction bases outside the gene matches: 3. CDR3 sequence (DNA): TGTGCCAGCAGCTTGCGGGACAGTGATCAGCCCCAGCATTTT. It translates to CASSLRDSDQPQHF. Based on the CDR3 plus reference TRBV5-8 and TRBJ1-5, the full variable domain is EAGVTQSPTHLIKTRGQQATLRCSPISGHTSVYWYQQALGLGLQFLLWYDEGEERNRGNFPPRFSGRQFPNYSSELNVNALELEDSALYLCASSLRDSDQPQHFGDGTRLSIL.

With regard to this clone: Other DNA sequences in the same sample also yield this CDR3. V gene TRBV6-5 combines with J gene TRBJ2-2; perhaps TRBD2 as D (6 bases). The CDR3 length is 13 residues. V lost 2 bases and J lost 5, with 6 bases in between. Germline V gene sequence: CDR1 MNHEY, CDR2 SVGAGI. The CDR3 coding sequence is TGTGCCAGCAGTTACGGGGGGACCGGGGAGCTGTTTTTT. Its protein is CASSYGGTGELFF.

The V gene is TRBV24-1, the J gene TRBJ1-2, with a weak D call TRBD1 (6 bases). This CDR3 contains 14 residues. Trimming took off 3 bases at V and 1 base at J, with 8 bases between the two ends. Germline CDR1 KGHDR, CDR2 SFDVKD. This CDR3 reads CATSDADSNYGYTF. CDR3 nucleotides: TGTGCCACCAGTGATGCGGACAGTAACTATGGCTACACCTTC.

The chain couples TRBV7-9 to TRBJ1-1, with D possibly TRBD1 on 5 matching bases. The CDR3 totals 15 residues. V was trimmed by 8 bases and J by 3 bases, leaving 19 bases between them. CDR1 is SEHNR, CDR2 FQNEAQ, per germline (reference sequence). CDR3 protein: CASSSTQGQDTEAFF. The CDR3 DNA is TGTGCCAGCTCCTCCACCCAGGGTCAAGACACTGAAGCTTTCTTT.

This clone was detected only once. The rearrangement uses TRBV19 and TRBJ1-2; D is perhaps TRBD1 (6 bases). CDR1 and CDR2 (germline): LNHDA, SQIVND (reference sequence). Trimming took 3 bases from V and 1 from J, leaving 15 bases between them. This CDR3 has 16 residues. Here the CDR3 reads CASSITGTPVNYGYTF. The CDR3 DNA is TGTGCCAGTAGTATCACCGGGACACCCGTTAACTATGGCTACACCTTC.

The chain couples TRBV6-5 to TRBJ2-3; 7 bases map to TRBD2. V lost 2 bases to trimming and J lost 0 bases; unmatched junction nucleotides: 5. Germline-derived CDR1 and CDR2 are MNHEY and SVGAGI. The CDR3 sequence is 16 residues long. The CDR3 protein is CASSYGWGGSTDTQYF. CDR3 in DNA: TGTGCCAGCAGTTACGGCTGGGGAGGGAGCACAGATACGCAGTATTTT.

This clone occurred once. The chain links TRBV3-1 (or the pseudogene TRBV3-2) to TRBJ2-3; 13 nucleotides agree with TRBD2. The V segment lost 1 base and the J segment 0 bases; nucleotides outside the gene matches: 1. Germline-derived CDR1 and CDR2 are LGHDT and YNNKEL (reference sequence). This CDR3 spans 17 amino acids. In nucleotides, the CDR3 is TGTGCCAGCAGCCAAGGGGGACTAGCGGGGAGCACAGATACGCAGTATTTT. It yields the protein CASSQGGLAGSTDTQYF.

This chain uses TRBV6-5 with TRBJ1-2; 7 nucleotides align to TRBD1. V was pared by 3 bases and J by 8 bases, with 12 bases of the junction left unmatched. CDR1 and CDR2 from the germline V gene are MNHEY and SVGAGI. The CDR3 is made up of 15 amino acids. CDR3 bases: TGTGCCAGCAGTTATTTCCGGACAGGAGGAGGCGGCTACACCTTC. It is translated as CASSYFRTGGGGYTF.

This clone showed up just once. The chain joins TRBV19 to TRBJ2-3; possible D gene TRBD2, 6 bases. The CDR3 runs 13 residues. Germline CDR1 and CDR2: LNHDA and SQIVND (reference sequence). V lost 3 bases, J lost 4 bases, and 8 bases lay in between. The CDR3 loop reads CASSMWGADTQYF. The CDR3 DNA is TGTGCCAGTAGTATGTGGGGGGCAGATACGCAGTATTTT. Supplemented by reference TRBV19 and TRBJ2-3, the full variable domain reads DGGITQSPKYLFRKEGQNVTLSCEQNLNHDAMYWYRQDPGQGLRLIYYSQIVNDFQKGDIAEGYSVSREKKESFPLTVTSAQKNPTAFYLCASSMWGADTQYFGPGTRLTVL.

The chain combines TRBV10-3 with TRBJ2-5, with D tentatively TRBD2 (6 bases). Trimming cost V 11 bases and J 2 bases, with 21 bases left between them. CDR1 and CDR2 (germline): ENHRY, SYGVKD. There are 15 residues in the CDR3. DNA of the CDR3: TGTGCCTCAAAGGGGTCCCGGAGGGAGCAAGAGACCCAGTACTTC. Protein product: CASKGSRREQETQYF.

V usage is TRBV27 and J usage is TRBJ2-1, with 10 bases fitting TRBD2. The V and J ends lost 2 bases and 6 bases, in that order; junction bases with no gene match: 4. The CDR3 sequence is 15 residues long. The germline V gene encodes CDR1 MNHEY and CDR2 SMNVEV (reference sequence). The CDR3 region has the DNA TGTGCCAGCAGTTTAATTAGCGGGGGGCGCAATGAGCAGTTCTTC. Its translation: CASSLISGGRNEQFF.

The V and J genes are TRBV19 and TRBJ1-1; 8 bases map to TRBD1. Germline values: CDR1 LNHDA, CDR2 SQIVND (reference sequence). CDR3 length equals 14 residues. V lost 7 bases to trimming and J lost 1 base; unmatched junction nucleotides: 5. The CDR3 reads CASIPTGANTEAFF. CDR3 in DNA: TGTGCCAGTATCCCGACAGGGGCGAACACTGAAGCTTTCTTT.

This chain connects TRBV7-9 to TRBJ1-1; D ambiguous. The CDR3 covers 13 residues. Germline CDR1 and CDR2: SEHNR and FQNEAQ (reference sequence). Trimming removed 5 bases from V and 5 bases from J, with 12 bases in between. DNA for the CDR3: TGTGCCAGCAGCACAAATGCGGTTACTGAAGCTTTCTTT. This codes for CASSTNAVTEAFF.

This clone was counted once. The chain has TRBV5-1 and TRBJ1-4; 10 bases align to TRBD1. The germline V gene has CDR1 SGHRS and CDR2 YFSETQ. The CDR3 totals 15 residues. V lost 3 bases and J lost 6; bases outside the gene matches: 5. The CDR3 loop is CASSSSGTGDEKLFF. The CDR3 DNA reads TGCGCCAGCAGCTCATCCGGGACAGGGGATGAAAAACTGTTTTTT.

DNA for the CDR3: TGTGCCAGCAGCTCCGTACCTTTAAGGCGGGGTGAAAAACTGTTTTTT. Protein sequence: CASSSVPLRRGEKLFF. The rearrangement links TRBV7-9 to TRBJ1-4; D remains unclear. Between the trimmed V and J ends, which lost 4 bases and 7 bases, there was a span of 19 bases. This CDR3 comprises 16 residues. Per germline, CDR1 SEHNR and CDR2 FQNEAQ (reference sequence).

The chain couples TRBV29-1 to TRBJ2-5; weak D call: TRBD1 (6 bases). Looked up from germline, CDR1 is SQVTM and CDR2 is ANQGSEA. V was pared by 5 bases and J by 5 bases, with 12 bases between. The CDR3 length is 12 residues. This chain's CDR3 is CSVSTGRETQYF. DNA of the CDR3: TGCAGCGTTTCTACAGGGCGGGAGACCCAGTACTTC.

The chain recombines TRBV27 with TRBJ1-5, with TRBD1 matching over 7 bases. J was trimmed by 1 base and V by 8 bases; bases with no gene match: 8. The length of the CDR3 is 15 residues. Germline-derived CDR1 and CDR2 are MNHEY and SMNVEV (reference sequence). CDR3 bases: TGTGCCAGCGGATCACAGGGGAGAAGCAATCAGCCCCAGCATTTT. Translating gives CASGSQGRSNQPQHF.

This chain connects TRBV4-1 to TRBJ1-6; D unclear. Germline V gene sequence: CDR1 MGHRA, CDR2 YSYEKL. Trimming took off 1 base at V and 10 bases at J, with 8 bases between the two ends. This CDR3 has 13 amino acids. CDR3 coding DNA: TGCGCCAGCAGCCAAGGGGCGGGATCACCCCTCCACTTT. Protein: CASSQGAGSPLHF.

This chain uses TRBV5-1 with TRBJ1-4, with D uncertain. This CDR3 spans 13 amino acids. V lost 2 bases to trimming and J lost 5 bases, with 7 bases between them. Germline V gives CDR1 SGHRS, CDR2 YFSETQ. The CDR3 bases are TGCGCCAGCAGCTTTAGCGGCAATGAAAAACTGTTTTTT. Its protein product is CASSFSGNEKLFF.

The chain uses TRBV18 and TRBJ1-1; the match to TRBD1 covers 7 bases. The V segment lost 4 bases and the J segment 5 bases; nucleotides outside the gene matches: 10. This CDR3 is 15 amino acids long. Germline-derived CDR1 and CDR2 are KGHSH and LQKENI. CDR3 DNA sequence: TGTGCCAGCTCACTGGGACAGCCGGGGACGACTGAAGCTTTCTTT. It encodes CASSLGQPGTTEAFF.

The CDR3 region is CASSSDRLGSPLHF. The DNA of the CDR3 is TGTGCCAGCAGCTCGGACAGGCTTGGTTCACCCCTCCACTTT. The chain couples TRBV7-2 to TRBJ1-6; 7 bases map to TRBD1. This CDR3 has 14 residues. Germline loops: CDR1 SGHTA, CDR2 FQGNSA. V trimming: 4 bases; J trimming: 9 bases; junction bases outside the gene matches: 6.

V and J are TRBV14 and TRBJ1-6, with D perhaps TRBD1 (6 bases). The germline V and J ends were trimmed by 1 base and 9 bases, with 10 bases remaining between them. The germline V gene has CDR1 SGHDN and CDR2 FVKESK. The CDR3 loop spans 14 amino acids. The CDR3, as DNA: TGTGCCAGCAGCCAAGTACAGGGAAGTTCACCCCTCCACTTT. Its translation is CASSQVQGSSPLHF.

This clone was seen once. The chain links TRBV5-4 to TRBJ2-3; D might be TRBD1 (6 bases). This CDR3 has 14 residues. Between the trimmed V and J ends, which lost 4 bases and 2 bases, there was a span of 11 bases. Germline assignment: CDR1 SGHNT and CDR2 YYREEE (reference sequence). DNA for the CDR3: TGTGCCAGCAGCGGAAGGACAGACACAGATACGCAGTATTTT. As protein: CASSGRTDTDTQYF.